This T cell receptor beta chain was obtained from a study of blood T cell repertoires in COVID-19. The wider study: In each case, the material was cDNA or gDNA derived from T cells, B-cell-depleted T cells, or PBMCs.

TCRdb keeps only in-frame clones here, not all; method: immunoSEQ multiplex PCR. The sample holds roughly 260,000 clones, 85% to 90% seen once. Germline V CDR1 and CDR2: SGHDT, YYEEEE. Trimming stripped 4 bases from V and 2 bases from J, with 12 bases between. The CDR3 has 14 amino acids. The rearrangement joins TRBV5-6 to TRBJ1-2; D is perhaps TRBD1 (5 bases). The sequenced material came from peripheral blood. The TCR sequence derives from a woman aged 25-40 years with COVID-19, enrolled during active disease. CDR3 DNA: TGTGCCAGCAGCCCTTCGGGGGGGAACTATGGCTACACCTTC. It is translated as CASSPSGGNYGYTF.